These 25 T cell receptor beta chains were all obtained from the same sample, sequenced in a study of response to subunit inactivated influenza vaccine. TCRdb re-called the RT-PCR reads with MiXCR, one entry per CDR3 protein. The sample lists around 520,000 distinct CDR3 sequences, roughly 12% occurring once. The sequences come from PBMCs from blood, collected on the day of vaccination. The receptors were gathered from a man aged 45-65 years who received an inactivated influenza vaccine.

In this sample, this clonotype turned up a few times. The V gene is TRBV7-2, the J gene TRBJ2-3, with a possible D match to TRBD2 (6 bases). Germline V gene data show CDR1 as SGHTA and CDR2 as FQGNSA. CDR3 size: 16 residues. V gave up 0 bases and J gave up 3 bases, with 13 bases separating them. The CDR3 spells CASSLASASVTDTQYF. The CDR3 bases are TGTGCCAGCAGCTTAGCGAGCGCTAGCGTAACAGATACGCAGTATTTT.

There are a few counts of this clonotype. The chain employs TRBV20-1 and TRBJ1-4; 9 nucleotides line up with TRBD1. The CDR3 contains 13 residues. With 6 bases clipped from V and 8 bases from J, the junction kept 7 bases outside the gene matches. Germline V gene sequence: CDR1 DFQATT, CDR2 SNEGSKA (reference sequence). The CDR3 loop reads CSAKGQGGEKLFF. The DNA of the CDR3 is TGCAGTGCCAAGGGACAGGGTGGCGAAAAACTGTTTTTT.

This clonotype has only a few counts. CDR3 in amino acids: CASSIGGAYNEQFF. The CDR3 DNA follows: TGTGCCAGCAGTATCGGGGGGGCCTACAATGAGCAGTTCTTC. The chain links TRBV12-3 or TRBV12-4 to TRBJ2-1; the match to TRBD2 covers 8 bases. The CDR3 has 14 residues. The trim removed 5 bases at V and 2 bases at J, leaving 2 bases unmatched.

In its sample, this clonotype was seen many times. As DNA, the CDR3 is TGTGCCAGCAGTTTATCCGGGGTAGAGATATATTTTGATGAGCAGTTCTTC. This codes for CASSLSGVEIYFDEQFF. This sequence joins TRBV27 and TRBJ2-1, with D possibly being TRBD2 (5 bases). Trimming took off 0 bases at V and 8 bases at J, with 20 bases between the two ends. The germline V gene encodes CDR1 MNHEY and CDR2 SMNVEV (reference sequence). CDR3 length: 17 residues.

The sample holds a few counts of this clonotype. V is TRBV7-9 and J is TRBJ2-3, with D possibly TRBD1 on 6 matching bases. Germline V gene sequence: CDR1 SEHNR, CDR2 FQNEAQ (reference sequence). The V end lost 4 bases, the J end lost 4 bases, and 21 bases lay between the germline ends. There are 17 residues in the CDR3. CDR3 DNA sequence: TGTGCCAGCAGCTCGTTTATCCAGACAGGAAGCCCAGATACGCAGTATTTT. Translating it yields CASSSFIQTGSPDTQYF.

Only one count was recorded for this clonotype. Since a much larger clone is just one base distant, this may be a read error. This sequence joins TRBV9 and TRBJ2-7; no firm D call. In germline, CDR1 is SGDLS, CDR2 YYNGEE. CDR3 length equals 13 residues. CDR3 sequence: CTSSRLGSYEQYF. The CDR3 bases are TGTACCAGCAGCCGGTTGGGTAGCTACGAGCAGTACTTC.

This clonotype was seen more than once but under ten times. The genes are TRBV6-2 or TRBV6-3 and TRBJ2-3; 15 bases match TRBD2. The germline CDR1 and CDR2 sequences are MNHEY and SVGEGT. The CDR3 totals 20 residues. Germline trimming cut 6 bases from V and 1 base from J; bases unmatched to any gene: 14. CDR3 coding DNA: TGTGCCAGCAGAATACACCCGGGACTAGCGGGAGGATTTGGCACAGATACGCAGTATTTT. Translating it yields CASRIHPGLAGGFGTDTQYF.

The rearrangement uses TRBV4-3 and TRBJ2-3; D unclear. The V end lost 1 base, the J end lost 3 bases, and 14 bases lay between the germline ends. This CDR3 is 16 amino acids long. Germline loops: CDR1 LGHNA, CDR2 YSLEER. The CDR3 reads CASSQGPMLSTDTQYF. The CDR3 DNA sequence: TGCGCCAGCAGCCAAGGACCCATGTTAAGTACAGATACGCAGTATTTT.

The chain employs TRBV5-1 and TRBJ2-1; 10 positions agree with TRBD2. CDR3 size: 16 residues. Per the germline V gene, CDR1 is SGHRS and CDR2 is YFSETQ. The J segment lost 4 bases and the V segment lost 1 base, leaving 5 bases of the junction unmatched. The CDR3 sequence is CASSLLAGGQYNEQFF. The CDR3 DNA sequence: TGCGCCAGCAGCTTGTTAGCGGGAGGCCAATACAATGAGCAGTTCTTC.

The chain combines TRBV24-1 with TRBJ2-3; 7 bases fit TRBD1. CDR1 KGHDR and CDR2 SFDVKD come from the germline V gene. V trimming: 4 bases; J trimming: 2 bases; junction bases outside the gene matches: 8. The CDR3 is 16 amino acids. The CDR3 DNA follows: TGTGCCACCAGTGAAGCGACAGGGACCTACACAGATACGCAGTATTTT. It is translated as CATSEATGTYTDTQYF.

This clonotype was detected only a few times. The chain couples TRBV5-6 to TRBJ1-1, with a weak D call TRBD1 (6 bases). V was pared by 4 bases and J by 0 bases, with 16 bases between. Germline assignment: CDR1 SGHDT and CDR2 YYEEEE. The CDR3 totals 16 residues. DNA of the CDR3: TGTGCCAGCAGCGAACAGGGCCCTCAGGTGAACACTGAAGCTTTCTTT. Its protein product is CASSEQGPQVNTEAFF.

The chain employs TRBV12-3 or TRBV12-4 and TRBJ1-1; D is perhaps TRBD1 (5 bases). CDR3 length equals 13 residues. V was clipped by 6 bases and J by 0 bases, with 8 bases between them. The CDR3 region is CASRLDMNTEAFF. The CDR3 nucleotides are TGTGCCAGCAGACTGGACATGAACACTGAAGCTTTCTTT.

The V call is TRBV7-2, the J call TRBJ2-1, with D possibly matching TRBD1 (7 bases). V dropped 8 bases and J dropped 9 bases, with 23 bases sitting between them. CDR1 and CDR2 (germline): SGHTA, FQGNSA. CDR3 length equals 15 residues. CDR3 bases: TGTGCCAGCGTTCAAGGGGGCGGGGCCACCCGTGAGCAGTTCTTC. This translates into CASVQGGGATREQFF.

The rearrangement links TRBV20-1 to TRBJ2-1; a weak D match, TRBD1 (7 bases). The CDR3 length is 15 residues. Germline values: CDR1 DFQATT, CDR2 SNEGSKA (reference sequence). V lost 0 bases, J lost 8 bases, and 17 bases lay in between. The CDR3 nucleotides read TGCAGTGCTAGAGATAAGGGGGCGGGACGGGATGAGCAGTTCTTC. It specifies CSARDKGAGRDEQFF.

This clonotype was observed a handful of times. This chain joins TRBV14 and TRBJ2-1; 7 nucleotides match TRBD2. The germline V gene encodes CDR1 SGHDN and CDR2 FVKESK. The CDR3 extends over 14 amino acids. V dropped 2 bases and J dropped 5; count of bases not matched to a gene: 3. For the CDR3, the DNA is TGTGCCAGCAGCCAACCCGGGACTAACAATGAGCAGTTCTTC. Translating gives CASSQPGTNNEQFF.

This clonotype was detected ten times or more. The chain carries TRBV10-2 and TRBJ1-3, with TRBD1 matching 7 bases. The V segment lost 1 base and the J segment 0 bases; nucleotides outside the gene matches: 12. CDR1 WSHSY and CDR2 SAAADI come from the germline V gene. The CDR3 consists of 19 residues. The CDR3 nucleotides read TGCGCCAGCAGTGAGTTCCGGAGGACAGGATTGTCCTCTGGAAACACCATATATTTT. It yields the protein CASSEFRRTGLSSGNTIYF.

The CDR3 loop is CASSDTLGTGTNEKLFF. As DNA, the CDR3 is TGTGCCAGCAGCGACACCCTAGGGACAGGGACTAATGAAAAACTGTTTTTT. The genes are TRBV28 and TRBJ1-4; TRBD1 matches 9 bases. Trimming took 6 bases from V and 2 from J; bases not matched to a gene: 10. Germline values: CDR1 MDHEN, CDR2 SYDVKM. The CDR3 spans 17 residues.

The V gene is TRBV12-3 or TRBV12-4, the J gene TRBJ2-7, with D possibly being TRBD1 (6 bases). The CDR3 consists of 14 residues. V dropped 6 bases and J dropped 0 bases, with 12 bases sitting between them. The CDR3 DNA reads TGTGCCAGCAGCACCGGGACACACTCCTACGAGCAGTACTTC. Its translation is CASSTGTHSYEQYF.

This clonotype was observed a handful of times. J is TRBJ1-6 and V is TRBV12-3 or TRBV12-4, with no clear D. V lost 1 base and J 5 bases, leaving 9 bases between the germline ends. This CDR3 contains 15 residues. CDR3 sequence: CASSLGLGDNSPLHF. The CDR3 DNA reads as TGTGCCAGCAGTTTAGGTTTGGGCGATAATTCACCCCTCCACTTT.

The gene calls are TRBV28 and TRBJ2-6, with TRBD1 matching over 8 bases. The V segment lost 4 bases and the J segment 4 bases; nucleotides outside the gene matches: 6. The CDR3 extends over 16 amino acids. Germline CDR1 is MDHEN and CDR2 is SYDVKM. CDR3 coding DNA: TGTGCCAGCAGTTCGTACAGGGGGAACGGGGCCAACGTCCTGACTTTC. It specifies CASSSYRGNGANVLTF.

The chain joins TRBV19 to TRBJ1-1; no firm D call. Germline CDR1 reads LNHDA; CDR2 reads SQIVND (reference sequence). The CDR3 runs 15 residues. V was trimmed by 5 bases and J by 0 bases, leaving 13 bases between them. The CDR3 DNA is TGTGCCAGTAGTCCATCGACATACTTGAACACTGAAGCTTTCTTT. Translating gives CASSPSTYLNTEAFF.

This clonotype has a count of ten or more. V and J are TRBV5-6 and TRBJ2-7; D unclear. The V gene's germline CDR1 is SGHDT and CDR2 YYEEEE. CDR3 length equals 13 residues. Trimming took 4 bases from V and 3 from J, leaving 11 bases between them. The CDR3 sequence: CASSLTPIYEQYF. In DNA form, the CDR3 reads TGTGCCAGCAGCCTGACCCCGATCTACGAGCAGTACTTC.

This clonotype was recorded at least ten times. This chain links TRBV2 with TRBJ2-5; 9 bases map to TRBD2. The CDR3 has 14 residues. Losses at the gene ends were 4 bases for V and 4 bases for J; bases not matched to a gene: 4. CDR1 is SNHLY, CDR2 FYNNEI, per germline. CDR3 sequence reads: CASSGTSVRETQYF. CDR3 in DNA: TGTGCCAGCAGTGGGACTAGCGTTCGAGAGACCCAGTACTTC. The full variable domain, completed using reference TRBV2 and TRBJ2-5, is EPEVTQTPSHQVTQMGQEVILRCVPISNHLYFYWYRQILGQKVEFLVSFYNNEISEKSEIFDDQFSVERPDGSNFTLKIRSTKLEDSAMYFCASSGTSVRETQYFGPGTRLLVL.

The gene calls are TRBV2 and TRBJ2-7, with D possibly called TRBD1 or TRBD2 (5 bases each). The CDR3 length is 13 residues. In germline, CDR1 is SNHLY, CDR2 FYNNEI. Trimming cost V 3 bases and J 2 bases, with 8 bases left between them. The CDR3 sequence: CASSEGVTYEQYF. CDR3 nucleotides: TGTGCCAGCAGTGAGGGGGTCACCTACGAGCAGTACTTC.

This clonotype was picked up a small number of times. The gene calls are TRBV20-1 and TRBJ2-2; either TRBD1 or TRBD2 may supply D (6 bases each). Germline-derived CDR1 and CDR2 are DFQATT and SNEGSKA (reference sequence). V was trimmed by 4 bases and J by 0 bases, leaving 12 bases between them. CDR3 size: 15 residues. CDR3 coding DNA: TGCAGTGCTAAACCCGGGGGCCCGAACACCGGGGAGCTGTTTTTT. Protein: CSAKPGGPNTGELFF.